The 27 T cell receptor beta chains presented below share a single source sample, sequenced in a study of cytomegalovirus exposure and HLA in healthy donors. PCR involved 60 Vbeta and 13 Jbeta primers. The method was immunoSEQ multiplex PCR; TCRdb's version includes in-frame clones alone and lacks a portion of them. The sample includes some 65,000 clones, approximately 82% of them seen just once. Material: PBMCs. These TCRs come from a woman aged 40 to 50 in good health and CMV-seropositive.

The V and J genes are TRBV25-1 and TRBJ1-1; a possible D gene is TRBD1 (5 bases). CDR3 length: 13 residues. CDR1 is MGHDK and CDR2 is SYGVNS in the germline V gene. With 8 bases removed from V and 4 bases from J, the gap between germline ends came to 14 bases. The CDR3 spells CASGSAGITEAFF. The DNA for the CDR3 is TGTGCCAGCGGCTCGGCAGGGATCACTGAAGCTTTCTTT.

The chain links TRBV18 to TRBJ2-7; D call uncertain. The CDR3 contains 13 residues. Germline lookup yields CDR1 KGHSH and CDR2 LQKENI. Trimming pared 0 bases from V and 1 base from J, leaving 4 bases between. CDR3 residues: CASSPPVSYEQYF. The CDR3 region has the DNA TGTGCCAGCTCACCACCTGTATCCTACGAGCAGTACTTC. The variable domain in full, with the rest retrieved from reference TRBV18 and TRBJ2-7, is NAGVMQNPRHLVRRRGQEARLRCSPMKGHSHVYWYRQLPEEGLKFMVYLQKENIIDESGMPKERFSAEFPKEGPSILRIQQVVRGDSAAYFCASSPPVSYEQYFGPGTRLTVT.

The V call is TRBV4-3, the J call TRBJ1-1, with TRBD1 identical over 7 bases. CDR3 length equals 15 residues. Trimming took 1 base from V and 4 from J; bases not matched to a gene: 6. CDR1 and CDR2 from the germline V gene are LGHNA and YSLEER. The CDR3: CASSQALTGSTEAFF. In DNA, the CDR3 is TGCGCCAGCAGCCAAGCCCTGACAGGGTCCACTGAAGCTTTCTTT.

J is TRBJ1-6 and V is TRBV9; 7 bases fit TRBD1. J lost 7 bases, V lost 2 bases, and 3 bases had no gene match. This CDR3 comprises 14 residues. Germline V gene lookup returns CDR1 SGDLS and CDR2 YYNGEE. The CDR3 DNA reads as TGTGCCAGCAGCGTGACAGGGAGGAATTCACCCCTCCACTTT. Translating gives CASSVTGRNSPLHF.

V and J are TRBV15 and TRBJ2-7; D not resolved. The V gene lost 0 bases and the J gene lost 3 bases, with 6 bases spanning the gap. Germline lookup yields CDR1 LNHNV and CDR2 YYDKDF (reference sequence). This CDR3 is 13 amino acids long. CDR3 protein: CATSRDHGYEQYF. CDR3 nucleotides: TGTGCCACCAGCAGAGATCACGGCTACGAGCAGTACTTC. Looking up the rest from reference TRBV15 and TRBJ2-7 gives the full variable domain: DAMVIQNPRYQVTQFGKPVTLSCSQTLNHNVMYWYQQKSSQAPKLLFHYYDKDFNNEADTPDNFQSRRPNTSFCFLDIRSPGLGDTAMYLCATSRDHGYEQYFGPGTRLTVT.

Here the CDR3 DNA reads TGTGCCTGGAGTAAAGGGGGGGATCAGCCCCAGCATTTT. Residues: CAWSKGGDQPQHF. J is TRBJ1-5 and V is TRBV30; a possible D gene is TRBD1 (6 bases). The germline CDR1 and CDR2 sequences are GTSNPN and SVGIG (reference sequence). CDR3 length: 13 amino acids. V gave up 2 bases and J gave up 5 bases, with 10 bases separating them.

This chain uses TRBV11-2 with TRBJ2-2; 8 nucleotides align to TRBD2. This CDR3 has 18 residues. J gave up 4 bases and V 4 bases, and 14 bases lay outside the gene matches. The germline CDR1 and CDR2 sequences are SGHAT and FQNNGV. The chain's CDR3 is CASSSQRVGGAITGELFF. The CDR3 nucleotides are TGTGCCAGCAGCTCCCAGCGAGTCGGGGGGGCGATCACCGGGGAGCTGTTTTTT.

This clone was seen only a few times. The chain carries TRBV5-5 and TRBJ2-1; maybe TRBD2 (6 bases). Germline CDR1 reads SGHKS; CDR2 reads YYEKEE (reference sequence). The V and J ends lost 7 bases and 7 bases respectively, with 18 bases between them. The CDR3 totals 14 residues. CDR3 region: CASSLRDVTNEQFF. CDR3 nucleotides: TGTGCCAGCTCCTTGCGGGACGTTACAAATGAGCAGTTCTTC.

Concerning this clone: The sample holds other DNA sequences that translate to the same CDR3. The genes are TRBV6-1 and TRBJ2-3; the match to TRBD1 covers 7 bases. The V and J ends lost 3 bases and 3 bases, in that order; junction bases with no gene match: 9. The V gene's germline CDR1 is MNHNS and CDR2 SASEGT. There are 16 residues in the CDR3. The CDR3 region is CASSEARNRGTDTQYF. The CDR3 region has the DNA TGTGCCAGCAGTGAGGCGCGTAACAGGGGTACAGATACGCAGTATTTT.

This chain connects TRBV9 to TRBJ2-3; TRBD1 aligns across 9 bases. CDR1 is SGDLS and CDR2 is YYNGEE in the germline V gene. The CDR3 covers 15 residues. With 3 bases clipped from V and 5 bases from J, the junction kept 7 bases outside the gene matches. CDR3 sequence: CASSARDRELDTQYF. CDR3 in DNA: TGTGCCAGCAGCGCCCGGGACAGGGAACTAGATACGCAGTATTTT.

This CDR3 is CASMNRGREQYF. The CDR3 DNA reads as TGTGCCAGCATGAACAGGGGGAGAGAGCAGTACTTC. The chain links TRBV6-5 to TRBJ2-7, with TRBD1 matching 8 bases. The CDR3 has 12 residues. CDR1 is MNHEY and CDR2 is SVGAGI in the germline V gene. V lost 7 bases to trimming and J lost 7 bases; unmatched junction nucleotides: 6.

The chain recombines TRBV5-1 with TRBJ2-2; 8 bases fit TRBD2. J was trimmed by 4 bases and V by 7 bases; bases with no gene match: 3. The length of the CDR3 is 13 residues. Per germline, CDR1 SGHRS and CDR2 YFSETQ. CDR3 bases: TGCGCCAGCGGCGGGGGGTCCACCGGGGAGCTGTTTTTT. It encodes CASGGGSTGELFF.

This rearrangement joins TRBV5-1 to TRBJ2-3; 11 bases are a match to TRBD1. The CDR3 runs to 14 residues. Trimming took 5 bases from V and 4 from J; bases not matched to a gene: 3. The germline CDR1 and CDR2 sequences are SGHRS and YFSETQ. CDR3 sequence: CASRGTGGSDTQYF. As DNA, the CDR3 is TGCGCCAGCAGGGGGACAGGGGGGTCAGATACGCAGTATTTT.

The CDR3 DNA reads TGTGCCAGCAGTGAGGGCCCGGATAATTCACCCCTCCACTTT. It specifies CASSEGPDNSPLHF. The chain carries TRBV6-4 and TRBJ1-6; D uncertain. The germline gives CDR1 MRHNA, CDR2 SNTAGT. V was cut by 3 bases and J by 5 bases, with 8 bases left in between. This CDR3 has 14 amino acids.

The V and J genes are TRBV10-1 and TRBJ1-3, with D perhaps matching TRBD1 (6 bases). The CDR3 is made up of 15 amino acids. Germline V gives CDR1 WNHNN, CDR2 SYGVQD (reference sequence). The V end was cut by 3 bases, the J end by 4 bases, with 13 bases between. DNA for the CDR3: TGCGCCAGCAGTGACCGGACAGTGTCAGGAAACACCATATATTTT. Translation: CASSDRTVSGNTIYF.

Here the CDR3 reads CASSEVVGVAFF. The CDR3, as DNA: TGTGCCAGCAGTGAAGTGGTGGGAGTGGCTTTCTTT. V usage is TRBV6-1 and J usage is TRBJ1-1, with D unresolved. Germline lookup yields CDR1 MNHNS and CDR2 SASEGT. The CDR3 has 12 residues. Trimming stripped 1 base from V and 11 bases from J, with 11 bases between.

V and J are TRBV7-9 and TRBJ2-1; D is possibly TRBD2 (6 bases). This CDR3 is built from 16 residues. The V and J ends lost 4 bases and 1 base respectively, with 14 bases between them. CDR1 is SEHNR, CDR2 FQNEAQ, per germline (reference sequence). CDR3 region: CASSSREDLSYNEQFF. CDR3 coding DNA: TGTGCCAGCAGCTCCAGGGAGGACTTATCCTACAATGAGCAGTTCTTC.

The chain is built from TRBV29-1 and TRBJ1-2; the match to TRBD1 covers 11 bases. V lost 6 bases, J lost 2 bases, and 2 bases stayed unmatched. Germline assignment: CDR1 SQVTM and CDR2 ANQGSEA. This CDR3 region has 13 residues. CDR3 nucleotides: TGCAGCGTGAGGACAGGGGGCAACTATGGCTACACCTTC. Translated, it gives CSVRTGGNYGYTF.

This CDR3 reads CASRISSGSGANVLTF. DNA of the CDR3: TGTGCCAGCAGGATTTCTTCAGGGTCTGGGGCCAACGTCCTGACTTTC. The V and J genes are TRBV6-6 and TRBJ2-6, with D possibly being TRBD1 (5 bases). Germline V gives CDR1 MNHNY, CDR2 SVGAGI (reference sequence). This CDR3 region has 16 residues. Trimming removed 6 bases from V and 1 base from J, with 13 bases in between.

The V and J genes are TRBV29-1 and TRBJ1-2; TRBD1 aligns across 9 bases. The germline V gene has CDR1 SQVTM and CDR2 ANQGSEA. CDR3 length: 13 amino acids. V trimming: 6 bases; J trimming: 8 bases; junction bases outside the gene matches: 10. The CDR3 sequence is CSVGDRERWGYTF. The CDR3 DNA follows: TGCAGCGTCGGGGACAGGGAACGGTGGGGCTACACCTTC.

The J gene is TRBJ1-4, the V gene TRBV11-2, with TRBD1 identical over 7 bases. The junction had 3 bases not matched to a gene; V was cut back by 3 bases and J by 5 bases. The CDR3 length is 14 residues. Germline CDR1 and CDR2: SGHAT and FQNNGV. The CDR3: CASSLGQLNEKLFF. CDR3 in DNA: TGTGCCAGCAGCTTGGGACAGTTAAATGAAAAACTGTTTTTT.

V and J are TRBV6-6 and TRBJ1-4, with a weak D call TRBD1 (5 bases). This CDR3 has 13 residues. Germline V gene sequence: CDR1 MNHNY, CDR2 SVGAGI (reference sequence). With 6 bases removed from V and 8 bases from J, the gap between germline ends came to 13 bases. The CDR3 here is CASRTGDGEKLFF. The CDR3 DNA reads TGTGCCAGCAGGACGGGGGATGGCGAAAAACTGTTTTTT.

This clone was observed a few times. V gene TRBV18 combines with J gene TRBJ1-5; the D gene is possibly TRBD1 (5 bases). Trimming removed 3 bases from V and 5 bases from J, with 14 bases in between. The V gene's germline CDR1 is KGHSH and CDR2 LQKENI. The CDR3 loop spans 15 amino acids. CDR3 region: CASSPSRRDYQPQHF. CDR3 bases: TGTGCCAGCTCACCCTCTCGGAGGGACTATCAGCCCCAGCATTTT.

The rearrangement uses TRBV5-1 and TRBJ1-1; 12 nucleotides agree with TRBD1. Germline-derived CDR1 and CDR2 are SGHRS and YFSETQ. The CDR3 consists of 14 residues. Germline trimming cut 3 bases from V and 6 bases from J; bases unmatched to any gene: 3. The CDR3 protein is CASSSGTGGSEAFF. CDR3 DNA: TGCGCCAGCAGCTCCGGGACAGGGGGCTCTGAAGCTTTCTTT.

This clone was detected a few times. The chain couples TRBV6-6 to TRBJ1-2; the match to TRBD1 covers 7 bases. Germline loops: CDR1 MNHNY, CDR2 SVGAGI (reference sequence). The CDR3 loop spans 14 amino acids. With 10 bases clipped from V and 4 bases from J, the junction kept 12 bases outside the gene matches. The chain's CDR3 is CAMQEGGTSYGYTF. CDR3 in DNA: TGTGCCATGCAGGAAGGGGGCACATCCTATGGCTACACCTTC.

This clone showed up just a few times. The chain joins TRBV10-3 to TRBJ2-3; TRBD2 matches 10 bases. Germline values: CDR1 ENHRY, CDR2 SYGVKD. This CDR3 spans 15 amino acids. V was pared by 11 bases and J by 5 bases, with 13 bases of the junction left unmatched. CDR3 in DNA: TGTGCCGTACAATACGGAGCGGGGGGGCGAGATACGCAGTATTTT. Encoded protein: CAVQYGAGGRDTQYF.

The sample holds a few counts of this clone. The CDR3 DNA follows: TGTGCCTGGAGCTTGGGAGGTAGCGGGGGGTATTACAATGAGCAGTTCTTC. Translation: CAWSLGGSGGYYNEQFF. The chain has TRBV30 and TRBJ2-1; 10 nucleotides align to TRBD2. In germline, CDR1 is GTSNPN, CDR2 SVGIG (reference sequence). The junction had 12 bases not matched to a gene; V was cut back by 3 bases and J by 4 bases. The CDR3 consists of 17 residues.